This T cell receptor beta chain came from a study of cytomegalovirus exposure and HLA in healthy donors. In the study overall: The study's early data release held around 85 million unique TCRs from HLA-typed donors. Study conclusions and caveats: The study flagged around 150 TCR beta chains as cytomegalovirus-associated. Later analysis identified about 18,000 TCR beta sequences associated with HLA alleles, using a false discovery rate threshold of 0.05. Productive status was seen about 90% or about 30% of the time for most TCR beta V segments in an earlier analysis.

PCR involved 60 Vbeta and 13 Jbeta primers. Some clones are missing from TCRdb's copy, which holds only in-frame ones; the method was immunoSEQ multiplex PCR. The sample shows approximately 240,000 clones, over 80% of them seen only once. To note about this clone: Its antigen is undetermined.

V lost 2 bases to trimming and J lost 8 bases, with 22 bases between them. Germline values: CDR1 SGHRS, CDR2 YFSETQ. The CDR3 has 17 residues. The sequencing sample was made of PBMCs. The rearrangement joins TRBV5-1 to TRBJ1-4; tentatively, D is TRBD1 (6 bases). This TCR came from a middle-aged woman in good health and CMV-seropositive. DNA for the CDR3: TGCGCCAGCAGCTTATATCAAGCCACCGGACAGTCCGAAAAACTGTTTTTT. It specifies CASSLYQATGQSEKLFF.